The 15 T cell receptor beta chains presented below share a single source sample, sequenced in a study of blood T cell repertoires in COVID-19. Clones were sequenced by immunoSEQ multiplex PCR, and TCRdb holds only the in-frame ones, with some missing. The table lists approximately 170,000 clones, over 75% of them singletons. The sample comprised peripheral blood. The receptor source for this set is a man aged 65 to 79 who had recovered from COVID-19.

The DNA of the CDR3 is TGTGCCAGCAGCGTCAGGGACATAGGATCACCCCTCCACTTT. This sequence encodes CASSVRDIGSPLHF. V and J are TRBV9 and TRBJ1-6; maybe TRBD1 (6 bases). CDR3 size: 14 residues. Looked up from germline, CDR1 is SGDLS and CDR2 is YYNGEE. The V end lost 2 bases, the J end lost 10 bases, and 13 bases lay between the germline ends.

The V gene is TRBV6-6, the J gene TRBJ2-7; D gene unclear. The germline V gene encodes CDR1 MNHNY and CDR2 SVGAGI (reference sequence). V dropped 2 bases and J dropped 2 bases, with 7 bases sitting between them. CDR3 length: 13 amino acids. The CDR3 region is CASSYARAYEQYF. The DNA for the CDR3 is TGTGCCAGCAGTTACGCTCGGGCCTACGAGCAGTACTTC.

The chain employs TRBV6-5 and TRBJ1-2; D gene uncertain. Germline-derived CDR1 and CDR2 are MNHEY and SVGAGI. The CDR3 contains 14 residues. Trimming removed 0 bases from V and 4 bases from J, with 9 bases in between. CDR3 sequence reads: CASSYSPRIYGYTF. DNA of the CDR3: TGTGCCAGCAGTTACTCTCCCAGAATCTATGGCTACACCTTC.

Note on this clone: A read error may produce the germline difference seen at one junction end. This chain connects TRBV4-3 to TRBJ1-2; D perhaps matches TRBD1 (6 bases). The CDR3 loop spans 17 amino acids. Germline V CDR1 and CDR2: LGHNA, YSLEER. The CDR3: CATSRLERTDRSDGYTF. CDR3 nucleotides: TGCGCCACCAGCCGACTCGAAAGGACAGACAGGAGCGATGGCTACACCTTC.

The rearrangement links TRBV6-5 to TRBJ1-5; no clear D gene. Germline CDR1 and CDR2: MNHEY and SVGAGI. Trimming removed 8 bases at V and 5 bases at J, with 13 bases between. This CDR3 comprises 13 residues. In nucleotides, the CDR3 is TGTGCCAGCTCTCCCAGTAACCATCAGCCCCAGCATTTT. It is translated as CASSPSNHQPQHF.

This chain connects TRBV6-5 to TRBJ2-3; a possible D gene is TRBD2 (7 bases). Germline V gene lookup returns CDR1 MNHEY and CDR2 SVGAGI. CDR3 length: 15 amino acids. V gave up 6 bases and J gave up 3 bases, with 16 bases separating them. This CDR3 reads CASRLGGHRTDTQYF. The CDR3 DNA reads as TGTGCCAGCAGGTTGGGGGGGCATCGAACAGATACGCAGTATTTT.

The V and J genes are TRBV30 and TRBJ1-1; no clear D. In germline, CDR1 is GTSNPN, CDR2 SVGIG (reference sequence). This CDR3 comprises 13 residues. V dropped 4 bases and J dropped 6 bases, with 15 bases sitting between them. CDR3 loop: CAWNAGLMAEAFF. The CDR3 bases are TGTGCCTGGAACGCGGGGTTAATGGCTGAAGCTTTCTTT.

Here the CDR3 reads CATSDPAKGENWNEQFF. The CDR3 DNA reads as TGTGCCACCAGTGATCCGGCTAAGGGGGAGAATTGGAATGAGCAGTTCTTC. This chain joins TRBV24-1 and TRBJ2-1; the D gene is possibly TRBD1 (6 bases). The CDR3 contains 17 residues. Germline V lookup: CDR1 KGHDR, CDR2 SFDVKD. V was clipped by 3 bases and J by 7 bases, with 21 bases between them.

CDR3 bases: TGTGCCAGCAGCTTTGACTATGGTGAGCAGTTCTTC. It yields the protein CASSFDYGEQFF. This sequence joins TRBV5-6 and TRBJ2-1; TRBD2 might be the D (5 bases). The CDR3 runs to 12 residues. Germline CDR1 is SGHDT and CDR2 is YYEEEE. The V gene lost 2 bases and the J gene lost 9 bases, with 9 bases spanning the gap.

The rearrangement joins TRBV28 to TRBJ1-1; no firm D call. The CDR3 has 12 amino acids. Germline V CDR1 and CDR2: MDHEN, SYDVKM. V shed 2 bases and J shed 7 bases, with 8 bases lying between them. Here the CDR3 reads CASSLTTYEAFF. CDR3 coding DNA: TGTGCCAGCAGTTTAACTACGTATGAAGCTTTCTTT.

The V call is TRBV28, the J call TRBJ2-7; perhaps TRBD1 as D (6 bases). The CDR3 loop spans 11 amino acids. The V and J ends lost 5 bases and 6 bases respectively, with 8 bases between them. CDR1 and CDR2 (germline): MDHEN, SYDVKM. The CDR3 here is CASSVTGEQYF. The CDR3 nucleotides are TGTGCCAGCAGTGTGACAGGCGAGCAGTACTTC. The full variable domain, its missing parts supplied by reference TRBV28 and TRBJ2-7, is DVKVTQSSRYLVKRTGEKVFLECVQDMDHENMFWYRQDPGLGLRLIYFSYDVKMKEKGDIPEGYSVSREKKERFSLILESASTNQTSMYLCASSVTGEQYFGPGTRLTVT.

Here the CDR3 reads CSVEANRGNTEAFF. The CDR3 DNA sequence: TGCAGCGTTGAAGCAAACAGGGGGAACACTGAAGCTTTCTTT. The chain combines TRBV29-1 with TRBJ1-1; 7 bases map to TRBD1. CDR1 is SQVTM and CDR2 is ANQGSEA in the germline V gene. J was trimmed by 1 base and V by 1 base; bases with no gene match: 3. There are 14 residues in the CDR3.

The chain uses TRBV4-1 and TRBJ1-5, with 7 bases lining up with TRBD1. CDR3 length: 17 residues. The junction had 13 bases not matched to a gene; V was cut back by 4 bases and J by 4 bases. CDR1 MGHRA and CDR2 YSYEKL come from the germline V gene. The CDR3 region has the DNA TGCGCCAGCAGCCGAGAGACAGGGTCCCGTTCGAATCAGCCCCAGCATTTT. It codes for CASSRETGSRSNQPQHF.

This chain joins TRBV28 and TRBJ1-1; no definite D call. This CDR3 is 10 amino acids long. Germline V lookup: CDR1 MDHEN, CDR2 SYDVKM. The V and J ends lost 3 bases and 9 bases respectively, with 5 bases between them. The CDR3 spells CASSFRKAFF. CDR3 in DNA: TGTGCCAGCAGTTTCAGGAAAGCTTTCTTT.

The chain employs TRBV6-2 or TRBV6-3 and TRBJ1-4; no definite D call. V shed 0 bases and J shed 0 bases, with 14 bases lying between them. CDR1 is MNHEY, CDR2 SVGEGT, per germline. The CDR3 is 18 amino acids. The chain's CDR3 is CASSYSPLRDATNEKLFF. The CDR3 nucleotides are TGTGCCAGCAGTTACTCGCCTCTCCGGGATGCAACTAATGAAAAACTGTTTTTT.